This T cell receptor (beta chain) came from a study of shared clonotypes between healthy human individuals. It was at deep level that the assay was run. Profiled with immunoSEQ multiplex PCR; TCRdb holds only in-frame clones, not every one. The top ten clones hold roughly 1.8% of a sample with about 710,000 clones, approximately 72% of them seen once. Trimming took 1 base from V and 7 from J; bases not matched to a gene: 7. The CDR3 spans 13 residues. The germline CDR1 and CDR2 sequences are GTSNPN and SVGIG (reference sequence). Sequencing was performed on memory CD4+ T cells sorted from blood. Documented subset: CD45RA-negative fraction. This rearrangement joins TRBV30 to TRBJ2-7, with TRBD1 matching over 7 bases. The receptor comes from a woman aged 30 to 39 in good health. The CDR3 DNA sequence: TGTGCCTGGAGTGCCGACAGGGATGAGGAGCAGTACTTC. Encoded protein: CAWSADRDEEQYF.